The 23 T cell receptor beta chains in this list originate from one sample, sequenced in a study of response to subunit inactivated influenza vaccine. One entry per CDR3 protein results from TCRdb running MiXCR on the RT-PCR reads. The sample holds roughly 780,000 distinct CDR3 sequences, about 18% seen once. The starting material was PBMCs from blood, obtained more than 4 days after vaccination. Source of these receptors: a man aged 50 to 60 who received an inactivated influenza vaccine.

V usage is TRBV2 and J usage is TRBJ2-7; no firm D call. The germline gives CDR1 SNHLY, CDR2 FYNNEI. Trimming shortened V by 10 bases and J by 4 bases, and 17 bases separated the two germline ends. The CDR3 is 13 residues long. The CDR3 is CATTSGHSYEQYF. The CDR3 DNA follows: TGTGCCACCACCTCGGGCCACTCATACGAGCAGTACTTC.

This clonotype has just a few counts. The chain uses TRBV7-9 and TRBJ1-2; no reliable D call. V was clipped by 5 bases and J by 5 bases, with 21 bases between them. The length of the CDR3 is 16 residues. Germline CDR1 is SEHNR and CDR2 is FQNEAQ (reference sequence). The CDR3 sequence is CASSQTPSPNNYGYTF. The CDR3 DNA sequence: TGTGCCAGCAGCCAAACACCATCCCCAAATAATTATGGCTACACCTTC.

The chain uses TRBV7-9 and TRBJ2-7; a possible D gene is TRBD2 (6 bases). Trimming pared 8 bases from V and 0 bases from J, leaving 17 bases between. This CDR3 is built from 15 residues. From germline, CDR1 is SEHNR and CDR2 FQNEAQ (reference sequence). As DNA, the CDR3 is TGTGCCAGCGGACCAGACCCGGAGGGCTCCTACGAGCAGTACTTC. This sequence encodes CASGPDPEGSYEQYF.

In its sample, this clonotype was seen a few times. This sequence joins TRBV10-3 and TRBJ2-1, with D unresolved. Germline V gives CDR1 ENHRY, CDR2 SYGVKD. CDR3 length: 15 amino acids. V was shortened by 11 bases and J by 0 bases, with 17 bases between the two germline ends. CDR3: CASSRAQSSYNEQFF. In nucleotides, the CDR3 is TGTGCCTCCAGTCGGGCTCAGAGCTCCTACAATGAGCAGTTCTTC.

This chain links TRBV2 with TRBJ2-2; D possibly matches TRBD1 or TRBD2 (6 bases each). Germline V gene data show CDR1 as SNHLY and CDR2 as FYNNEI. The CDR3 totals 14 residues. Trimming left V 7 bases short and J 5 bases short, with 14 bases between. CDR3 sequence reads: CASKGGLGTGELFF. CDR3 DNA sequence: TGTGCCAGCAAAGGGGGGCTGGGGACCGGGGAGCTGTTTTTT.

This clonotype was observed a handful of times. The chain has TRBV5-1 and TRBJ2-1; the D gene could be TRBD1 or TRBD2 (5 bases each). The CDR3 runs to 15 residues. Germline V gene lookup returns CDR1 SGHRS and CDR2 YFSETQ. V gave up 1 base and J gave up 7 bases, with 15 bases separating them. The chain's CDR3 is CASSLRGPSRNEQFF. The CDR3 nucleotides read TGCGCCAGCAGCTTGCGGGGCCCATCAAGGAATGAGCAGTTCTTC.

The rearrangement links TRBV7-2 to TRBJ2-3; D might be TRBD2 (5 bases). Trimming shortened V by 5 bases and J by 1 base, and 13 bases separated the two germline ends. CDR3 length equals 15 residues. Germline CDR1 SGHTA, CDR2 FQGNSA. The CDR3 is CASSRSGERTDTQYF. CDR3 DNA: TGTGCCAGCAGCCGAAGCGGCGAACGCACAGATACGCAGTATTTT.

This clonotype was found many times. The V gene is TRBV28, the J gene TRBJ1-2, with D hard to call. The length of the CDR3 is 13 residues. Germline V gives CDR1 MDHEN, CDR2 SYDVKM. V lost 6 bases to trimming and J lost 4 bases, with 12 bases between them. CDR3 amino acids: CASSLRPSYGYTF. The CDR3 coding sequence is TGTGCCAGCAGCCTTAGGCCGTCCTATGGCTACACCTTC.

CDR3: CASSQERVAGANVLTF. The CDR3, as DNA: TGTGCCAGCAGCCAAGAGAGGGTGGCAGGGGCCAACGTCCTGACTTTC. J is TRBJ2-6 and V is TRBV3-1, with D possibly being TRBD2 (5 bases). The CDR3 length is 16 residues. With 0 bases removed from V and 4 bases from J, the gap between germline ends came to 10 bases. Germline CDR1 and CDR2: LGHDT and YNNKEL (reference sequence).

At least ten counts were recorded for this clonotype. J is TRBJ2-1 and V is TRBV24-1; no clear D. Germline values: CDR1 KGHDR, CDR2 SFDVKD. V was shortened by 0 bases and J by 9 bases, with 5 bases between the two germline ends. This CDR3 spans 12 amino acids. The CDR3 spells CATSDLRSEQFF. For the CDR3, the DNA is TGTGCCACCAGTGATTTGAGGAGTGAGCAGTTCTTC.

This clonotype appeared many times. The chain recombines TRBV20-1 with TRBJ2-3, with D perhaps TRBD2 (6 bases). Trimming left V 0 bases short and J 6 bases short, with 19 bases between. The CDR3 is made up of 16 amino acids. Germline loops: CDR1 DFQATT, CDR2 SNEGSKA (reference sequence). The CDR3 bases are TGCAGTGCTAGAGATCTCGTGGGACTCCCCTCGGATACGCAGTATTTT. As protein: CSARDLVGLPSDTQYF.

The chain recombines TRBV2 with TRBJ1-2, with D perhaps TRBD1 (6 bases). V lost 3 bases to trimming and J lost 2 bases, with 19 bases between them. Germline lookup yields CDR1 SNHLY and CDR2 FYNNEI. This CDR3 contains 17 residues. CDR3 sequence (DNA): TGTGCCAGCAGTGATGGGGGCAGCAGGGCCCACAACTATGGCTACACCTTC. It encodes CASSDGGSRAHNYGYTF.

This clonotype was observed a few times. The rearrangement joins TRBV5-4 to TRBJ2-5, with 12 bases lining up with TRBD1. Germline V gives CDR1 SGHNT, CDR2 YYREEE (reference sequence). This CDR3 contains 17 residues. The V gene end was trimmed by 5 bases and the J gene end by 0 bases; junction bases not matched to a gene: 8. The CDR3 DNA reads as TGTGCCAGCAGTTTTCGGGACAGGGGGCTGTACCAAGAGACCCAGTACTTC. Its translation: CASSFRDRGLYQETQYF.

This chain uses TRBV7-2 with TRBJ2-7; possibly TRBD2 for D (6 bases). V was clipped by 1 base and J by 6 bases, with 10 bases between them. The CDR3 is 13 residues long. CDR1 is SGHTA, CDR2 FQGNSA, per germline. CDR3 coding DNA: TGTGCCAGCAGCTTAGGTGGGGGGATCGAGCAGTACTTC. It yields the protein CASSLGGGIEQYF.

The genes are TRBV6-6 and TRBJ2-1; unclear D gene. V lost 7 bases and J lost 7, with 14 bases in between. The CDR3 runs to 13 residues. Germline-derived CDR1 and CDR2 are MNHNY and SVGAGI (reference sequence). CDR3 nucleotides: TGTGCCAGCACCTTGTCGGCCGGGAATGAGCAGTTCTTC. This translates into CASTLSAGNEQFF.

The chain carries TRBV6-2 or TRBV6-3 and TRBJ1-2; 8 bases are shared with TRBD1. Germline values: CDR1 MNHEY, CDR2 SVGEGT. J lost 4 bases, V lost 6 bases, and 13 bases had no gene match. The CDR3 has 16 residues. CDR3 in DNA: TGTGCCAGCAGGCGCGCCTCGGGACAGGAGATCTATGGCTACACCTTC. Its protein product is CASRRASGQEIYGYTF.

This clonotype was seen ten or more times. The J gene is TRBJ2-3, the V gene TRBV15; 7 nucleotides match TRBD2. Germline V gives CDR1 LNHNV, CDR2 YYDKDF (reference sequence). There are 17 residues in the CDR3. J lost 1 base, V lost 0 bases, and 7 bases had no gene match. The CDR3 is CATSRDVRLAGTDTQYF. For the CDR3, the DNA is TGTGCCACCAGCAGAGATGTTAGGCTAGCGGGCACAGATACGCAGTATTTT.

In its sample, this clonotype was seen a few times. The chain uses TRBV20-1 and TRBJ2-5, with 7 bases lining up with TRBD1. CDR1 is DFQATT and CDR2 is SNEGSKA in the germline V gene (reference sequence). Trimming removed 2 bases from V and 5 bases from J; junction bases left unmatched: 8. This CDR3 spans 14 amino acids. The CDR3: CSARRTGPLETQYF. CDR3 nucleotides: TGCAGTGCTAGACGGACAGGCCCACTCGAGACCCAGTACTTC.

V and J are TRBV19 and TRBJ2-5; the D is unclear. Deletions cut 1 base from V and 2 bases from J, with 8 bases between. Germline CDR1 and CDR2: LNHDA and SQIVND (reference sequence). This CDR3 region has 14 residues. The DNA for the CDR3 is TGTGCCAGTAGTATAGTGGGTGTACAAGAGACCCAGTACTTC. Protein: CASSIVGVQETQYF.

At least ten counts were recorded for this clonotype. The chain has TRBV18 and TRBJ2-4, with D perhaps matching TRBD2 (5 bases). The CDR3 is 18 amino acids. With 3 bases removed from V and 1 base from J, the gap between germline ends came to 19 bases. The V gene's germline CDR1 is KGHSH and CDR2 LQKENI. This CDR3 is CASSPGSAQDMAKNIQYF. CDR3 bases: TGTGCCAGCTCACCGGGGAGCGCGCAGGATATGGCCAAAAACATTCAGTACTTC.

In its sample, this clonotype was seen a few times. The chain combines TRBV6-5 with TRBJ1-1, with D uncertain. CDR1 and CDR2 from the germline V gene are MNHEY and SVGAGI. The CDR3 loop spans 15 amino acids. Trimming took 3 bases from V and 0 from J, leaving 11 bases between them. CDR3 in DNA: TGTGCCAGCAGTTATGGTCCCCATTTGAACACTGAAGCTTTCTTT. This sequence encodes CASSYGPHLNTEAFF.

In DNA form, the CDR3 reads TGCAGTGCTAGTCGGTTCGGCCTAGCGATCGGGGGGGAGCAGTACTTC. Its translation is CSASRFGLAIGGEQYF. The chain is built from TRBV20-1 and TRBJ2-7; TRBD2 matches 7 bases. The V gene end was trimmed by 3 bases and the J gene end by 7 bases; junction bases not matched to a gene: 18. The CDR3 spans 16 residues. CDR1 and CDR2 from the germline V gene are DFQATT and SNEGSKA (reference sequence).

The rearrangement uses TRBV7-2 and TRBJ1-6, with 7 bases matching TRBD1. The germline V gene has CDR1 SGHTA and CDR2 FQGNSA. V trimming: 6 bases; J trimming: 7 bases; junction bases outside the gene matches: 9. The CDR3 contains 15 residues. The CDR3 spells CASSPKTGANSPLHF. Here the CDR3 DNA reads TGTGCCAGCAGTCCCAAAACAGGGGCCAATTCACCCCTCCACTTT.